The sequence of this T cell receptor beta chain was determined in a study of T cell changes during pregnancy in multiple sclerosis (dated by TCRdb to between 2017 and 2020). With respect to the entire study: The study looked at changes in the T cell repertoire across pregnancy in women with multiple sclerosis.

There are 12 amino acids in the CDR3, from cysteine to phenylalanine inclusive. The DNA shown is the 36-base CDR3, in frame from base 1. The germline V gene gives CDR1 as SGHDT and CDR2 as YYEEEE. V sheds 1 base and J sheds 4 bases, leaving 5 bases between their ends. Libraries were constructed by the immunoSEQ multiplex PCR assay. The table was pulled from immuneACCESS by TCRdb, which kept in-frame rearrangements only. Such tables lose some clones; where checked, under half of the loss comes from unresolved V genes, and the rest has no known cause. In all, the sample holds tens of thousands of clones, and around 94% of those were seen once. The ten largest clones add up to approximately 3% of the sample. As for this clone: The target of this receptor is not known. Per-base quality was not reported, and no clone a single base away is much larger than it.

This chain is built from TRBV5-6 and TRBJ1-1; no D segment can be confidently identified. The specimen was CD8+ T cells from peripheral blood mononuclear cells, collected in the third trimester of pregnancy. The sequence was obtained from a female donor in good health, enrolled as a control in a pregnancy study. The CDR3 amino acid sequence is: CASSLYGTEAFF. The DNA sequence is TGTGCCAGCAGCTTGTACGGCACTGAAGCTTTCTTT.